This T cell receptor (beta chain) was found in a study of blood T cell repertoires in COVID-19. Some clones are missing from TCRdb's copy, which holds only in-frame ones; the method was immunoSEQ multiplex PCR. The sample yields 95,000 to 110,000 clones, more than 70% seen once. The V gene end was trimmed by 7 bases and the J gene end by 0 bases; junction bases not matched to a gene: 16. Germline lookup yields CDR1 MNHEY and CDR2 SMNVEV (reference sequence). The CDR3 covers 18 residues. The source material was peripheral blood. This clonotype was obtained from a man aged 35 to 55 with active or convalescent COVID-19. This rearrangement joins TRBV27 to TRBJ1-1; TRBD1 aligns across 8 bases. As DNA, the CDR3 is TGTGCCAGCAAACCCTGGGGCAGGGGGCTTGAGCTGAACACTGAAGCTTTCTTT. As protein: CASKPWGRGLELNTEAFF.